Following are 28 T cell receptor beta chains from one sample sequenced in a study of T cell responses to AZD1222 COVID-19 vaccine. Repertoires were generated with immunoSEQ multiplex PCR, while TCRdb's copy carries only in-frame clones and drops some. The sample yields 90,000 to 130,000 clones, less than 95% seen once. The sample consisted of peripheral blood, taken 28 days after the second AZD1222 dose. The receptors originated from an adult who received the AZD1222 COVID-19 vaccine.

V usage is TRBV7-9 and J usage is TRBJ2-1; the match to TRBD2 covers 8 bases. The germline CDR1 and CDR2 sequences are SEHNR and FQNEAQ (reference sequence). This CDR3 is 19 amino acids long. V lost 5 bases to trimming and J lost 2 bases; unmatched junction nucleotides: 17. This chain's CDR3 is CASSRRGVTSGGTYNEQFF. The CDR3 nucleotides are TGTGCCAGCAGCCGAAGGGGAGTCACGAGCGGGGGAACCTACAATGAGCAGTTCTTC.

The chain employs TRBV6-5 and TRBJ2-5; D might be TRBD1 or TRBD2, each matching 5 bases. The V and J ends lost 10 bases and 7 bases respectively, with 16 bases between them. CDR1 and CDR2 from the germline V gene are MNHEY and SVGAGI. This CDR3 has 12 residues. The CDR3 here is CANRGDGGTQYF. CDR3 bases: TGTGCCAACCGAGGGGACGGTGGGACCCAGTACTTC.

The rearrangement links TRBV28 to TRBJ1-4; D is possibly TRBD1 (5 bases). Trimming took 4 bases from V and 6 from J, leaving 18 bases between them. Germline V lookup: CDR1 MDHEN, CDR2 SYDVKM. The CDR3 runs to 16 residues. The CDR3 sequence: CASSSAARVSYEKLFF. The CDR3, as DNA: TGTGCCAGCAGTTCCGCCGCCAGGGTATCTTATGAAAAACTGTTTTTT.

The chain employs TRBV18 and TRBJ1-1, with D perhaps matching TRBD1 (5 bases). CDR1 and CDR2 from the germline V gene are KGHSH and LQKENI. Trimming pared 0 bases from V and 6 bases from J, leaving 11 bases between. The length of the CDR3 is 14 residues. The CDR3 coding sequence is TGTGCCAGCTCACCACCGAGGGGCCACGCTGAAGCTTTCTTT. Its translation: CASSPPRGHAEAFF.

The CDR3 loop reads CASSHLTPGRFWNTEAFF. The CDR3 coding sequence is TGCGCCAGCAGCCACCTTACGCCGGGGAGGTTTTGGAACACTGAAGCTTTCTTT. J is TRBJ1-1 and V is TRBV4-1, with unresolved D. Germline V gene sequence: CDR1 MGHRA, CDR2 YSYEKL. V dropped 3 bases and J dropped 1 base, with 21 bases sitting between them. The CDR3 contains 18 residues.

The CDR3: CASSYAVILGRSSYNSPLHF. In DNA, the CDR3 is TGTGCCAGCAGTTACGCCGTCATCCTTGGGAGGAGCTCCTATAATTCACCCCTCCACTTT. V is TRBV6-2 or TRBV6-3 and J is TRBJ1-6; D unclear. Germline V gene data show CDR1 as MNHEY and CDR2 as SVGEGT. The germline V and J ends were trimmed by 2 bases and 0 bases, with 20 bases remaining between them. There are 20 residues in the CDR3.

CDR3 loop: CASIGASRTGGLNTEAFF. The CDR3 bases are TGTGCCAGCATCGGGGCTTCTAGGACAGGGGGCCTGAACACTGAAGCTTTCTTT. The chain uses TRBV11-2 and TRBJ1-1; 11 nucleotides align to TRBD1. The CDR3 runs to 18 residues. The V gene end was trimmed by 7 bases and the J gene end by 0 bases; junction bases not matched to a gene: 13. CDR1 SGHAT and CDR2 FQNNGV come from the germline V gene.

The chain couples TRBV24-1 to TRBJ2-5; D unclear. The germline V gene encodes CDR1 KGHDR and CDR2 SFDVKD. CDR3 length: 13 amino acids. V lost 3 bases and J 5 bases, leaving 9 bases between the germline ends. This chain's CDR3 is CATSDPVRETQYF. The CDR3 DNA reads as TGTGCCACCAGTGATCCAGTACGTGAGACCCAGTACTTC.

The chain links TRBV5-8 to TRBJ1-5; 7 bases agree with TRBD1. Losses at the gene ends were 7 bases for V and 1 base for J; bases not matched to a gene: 8. The CDR3 runs to 15 residues. CDR1 is SGHTS, CDR2 YDEGEE, per germline. CDR3 DNA: TGTGCCAGCTCGACAGGGAGGGCAAGCAATCAGCCCCAGCATTTT. Amino acid sequence: CASSTGRASNQPQHF.

The chain carries TRBV10-1 and TRBJ1-1; no definite D call. This CDR3 has 14 amino acids. Looked up from germline, CDR1 is WNHNN and CDR2 is SYGVQD (reference sequence). Trimming removed 6 bases at V and 5 bases at J, with 16 bases between. This CDR3 reads CASSTTGVGTEAFF. CDR3 nucleotide sequence: TGCGCCAGCAGCACGACCGGGGTTGGAACTGAAGCTTTCTTT.

The V and J genes are TRBV19 and TRBJ1-1; D unclear. Per the germline V gene, CDR1 is LNHDA and CDR2 is SQIVND (reference sequence). V lost 1 base and J lost 5, with 8 bases in between. The CDR3 consists of 13 residues. The CDR3 nucleotides are TGTGCCAGTAGTATAGTCTGGTTAACTGAAGCTTTCTTT. It encodes CASSIVWLTEAFF.

This rearrangement joins TRBV29-1 to TRBJ2-1, with 14 nucleotides matching TRBD2. Germline assignment: CDR1 SQVTM and CDR2 ANQGSEA. This CDR3 region has 17 residues. J was trimmed by 0 bases and V by 6 bases; bases with no gene match: 7. The CDR3 nucleotides are TGCAGCGTCCTAGCCGGGACTAGCGGGAGCTCCTACAATGAGCAGTTCTTC. Its protein is CSVLAGTSGSSYNEQFF.

The table lists this clone with a count of one. The V call is TRBV5-1, the J call TRBJ2-7, with 10 bases aligning to TRBD1. Germline CDR1 reads SGHRS; CDR2 reads YFSETQ. J lost 5 bases, V lost 0 bases, and 5 bases had no gene match. The CDR3 loop spans 15 amino acids. This chain's CDR3 is CASSLVLDRGDEQYF. As DNA, the CDR3 is TGCGCCAGCAGCTTGGTCTTGGACAGGGGGGACGAGCAGTACTTC.

This clone was recorded only once. The chain links TRBV7-2 to TRBJ2-1; 9 bases line up with TRBD1. CDR3 length: 17 amino acids. J was trimmed by 6 bases and V by 5 bases; bases with no gene match: 14. CDR1 and CDR2 from the germline V gene are SGHTA and FQGNSA. The CDR3 spells CASSTRVRDRVSNEQFF. The DNA for the CDR3 is TGTGCCAGCAGCACGAGAGTCCGGGACAGGGTGTCCAATGAGCAGTTCTTC.

The gene calls are TRBV3-1 (or the pseudogene TRBV3-2) and TRBJ1-1; weak D call: TRBD1 (5 bases). Germline V lookup: CDR1 LGHDT, CDR2 YNNKEL (reference sequence). The CDR3 extends over 14 amino acids. Trimming pared 0 bases from V and 6 bases from J, leaving 11 bases between. CDR3 coding DNA: TGTGCCAGCAGCCAAGAAGGAGGGGAGGCTGAAGCTTTCTTT. This encodes CASSQEGGEAEAFF.

The CDR3 loop reads CASRGFYGYTF. CDR3 nucleotides: TGTGCCAGCAGGGGGTTTTATGGCTACACCTTC. V and J are TRBV5-6 and TRBJ1-2, with D unclear. V lost 5 bases, J lost 5 bases, and 7 bases lay in between. Germline values: CDR1 SGHDT, CDR2 YYEEEE. The CDR3 is 11 amino acids.

This rearrangement joins TRBV9 to TRBJ1-2; TRBD1 might be the D (5 bases). The CDR3 is 17 residues long. Trimming pared 3 bases from V and 4 bases from J, leaving 22 bases between. CDR1 and CDR2 (germline): SGDLS, YYNGEE. The CDR3 coding sequence is TGTGCCAGCAGCGCGACAGACCACAGGCAGGCCCTCTATGGCTACACCTTC. It specifies CASSATDHRQALYGYTF.

The genes are TRBV19 and TRBJ1-1; D unclear. The V end was cut by 9 bases, the J end by 0 bases, with 8 bases between. The CDR3 loop spans 12 amino acids. Germline CDR1 LNHDA, CDR2 SQIVND (reference sequence). CDR3 region: CASSVMNTEAFF. CDR3 bases: TGTGCCAGCAGCGTTATGAACACTGAAGCTTTCTTT.

The chain carries TRBV6-5 and TRBJ1-1; D gene ambiguous. V lost 6 bases to trimming and J lost 5 bases, with 10 bases between them. The CDR3 length is 12 residues. Per germline, CDR1 MNHEY and CDR2 SVGAGI. CDR3 loop: CASSGLLTEAFF. Written as DNA, the CDR3 is TGTGCCAGCAGCGGTCTGTTGACTGAAGCTTTCTTT.

The rearrangement links TRBV6-4 to TRBJ1-2; a possible D gene is TRBD1 (6 bases). The CDR3 runs to 14 residues. Looked up from germline, CDR1 is MRHNA and CDR2 is SNTAGT. With 0 bases removed from V and 7 bases from J, the gap between germline ends came to 12 bases. This CDR3 reads CASSDSGANRGYTF. CDR3 bases: TGTGCCAGCAGTGACTCGGGGGCGAACCGTGGCTACACCTTC.

The V and J genes are TRBV5-8 and TRBJ1-2; D is uncertain. The V gene lost 3 bases and the J gene lost 2 bases, with 5 bases spanning the gap. This CDR3 is 12 amino acids long. In germline, CDR1 is SGHTS, CDR2 YDEGEE. CDR3 sequence reads: CASSSNNYGYTF. In DNA form, the CDR3 reads TGTGCCAGCAGCTCCAACAACTATGGCTACACCTTC.

The J gene is TRBJ1-2, the V gene TRBV9; TRBD1 is a possible D gene (6 bases). Trimming left V 2 bases short and J 9 bases short, with 14 bases between. CDR1 SGDLS and CDR2 YYNGEE come from the germline V gene. The CDR3 is 13 amino acids. The CDR3 region is CASSVGGPASYTF. The CDR3 DNA sequence: TGTGCCAGCAGCGTGGGGGGCCCTGCAAGCTACACCTTC.

This clone turned up a few times. This rearrangement joins TRBV7-9 to TRBJ2-7; D gene unclear. Germline loops: CDR1 SEHNR, CDR2 FQNEAQ (reference sequence). This CDR3 region has 15 residues. Trimming took 0 bases from V and 4 from J, leaving 13 bases between them. CDR3: CASSLAPSISYEQYF. The CDR3 nucleotides read TGTGCCAGCAGCTTAGCGCCGAGTATTAGTTACGAGCAGTACTTC.

V usage is TRBV5-4 and J usage is TRBJ2-7, with 9 bases that match TRBD2. CDR1 is SGHNT and CDR2 is YYREEE in the germline V gene (reference sequence). V dropped 0 bases and J dropped 0; count of bases not matched to a gene: 7. This CDR3 has 17 residues. CDR3 sequence: CASSLGLAVTSSYEQYF. In DNA form, the CDR3 reads TGTGCCAGCAGCTTGGGACTAGCGGTTACCAGCTCCTACGAGCAGTACTTC.

V and J are TRBV7-9 and TRBJ2-5; possibly TRBD2 for D (6 bases). The CDR3 extends over 15 amino acids. Trimming removed 7 bases at V and 1 base at J, with 16 bases between. Germline lookup yields CDR1 SEHNR and CDR2 FQNEAQ (reference sequence). The CDR3 spells CASTYTSGVQETQYF. CDR3 DNA sequence: TGTGCCAGCACCTATACGTCGGGGGTCCAAGAGACCCAGTACTTC.

The V call is TRBV11-3, the J call TRBJ2-3; 7 bases align to TRBD1. Germline-derived CDR1 and CDR2 are SGHNT and YENEEA. J was trimmed by 1 base and V by 2 bases; bases with no gene match: 3. This CDR3 spans 15 amino acids. The CDR3 loop reads CASSLRGGGTDTQYF. The CDR3 DNA reads as TGTGCCAGCAGCTTAAGAGGGGGCGGCACAGATACGCAGTATTTT.

The chain carries TRBV12-3 or TRBV12-4 and TRBJ2-1; D may be TRBD2 (6 bases). This CDR3 has 13 amino acids. V dropped 0 bases and J dropped 13 bases, with 13 bases sitting between them. The CDR3 nucleotides are TGTGCCAGCAGTTTAGCGTCCGGGACTTTCCAGTTCTTC. As protein: CASSLASGTFQFF.

The CDR3 spells CASRGDFNTGELFF. CDR3 nucleotides: TGCGCCAGCAGGGGCGACTTTAACACCGGGGAGCTGTTTTTT. The chain employs TRBV10-1 and TRBJ2-2; no clear D. Trimming removed 6 bases from V and 2 bases from J, with 10 bases in between. The germline V gene has CDR1 WNHNN and CDR2 SYGVQD (reference sequence). The CDR3 totals 14 residues.